This T cell receptor (beta chain) was identified in a study of CD8 T cells in ankylosing spondylitis (dated 2017 in TCRdb). Context from the whole study: To find TCR variants linked to disease, the study profiled T cell receptor beta repertoires in ankylosing spondylitis patients and healthy donors. Samples of peripheral blood were taken, and for ankylosing spondylitis patients, synovial fluid was collected as well. The whole study cohort included 85 to 120 healthy donors and around 24 ankylosing spondylitis patients.

The research as a whole found: The disease-linked clones were reported to be significantly enriched in matched synovial fluid samples from ankylosing spondylitis patients. A TCR beta motif made up of eight highly homologous amino acid variants appeared to be characteristic of blood from ankylosing spondylitis patients. The disease-linked clones had a CD8+ phenotype and were found at relatively low frequencies in peripheral blood. Some TCR beta motif variants had previously been reported in synovial fluid and blood of reactive arthritis patients, which suggested common disease-initiation mechanisms.

This clonotype appeared a few times. The antigen this receptor binds is unknown. No qualities accompany the bases; no much larger clone lies one base away. Instrument on record: Illumina HiSeq 2500. Quantitative 5'-RACE with molecular barcodes was used to prepare TCR beta libraries. Turning to the authors' computational methods: To identify disease-linked TCR variants, a new computational method was used, one built on a probabilistic model of VDJ rearrangement. The public reads were reprocessed in TCRdb via fastp at Q25 and MiXCR, keeping in-frame beta chains. Each entry is one CDR3 protein sequence, shown with its most common DNA and genes. The V and J calls and clone size come from TCRdb's table, not from the authors' own analysis. For this sample the table gives a few hundred thousand distinct CDR3 sequences, of which 10% to 15% were detected only once. Jointly, the top ten make up about 6.8% of the sample.

The receptor was isolated from a male donor with ankylosing spondylitis. Sequencing was done on a sample of blood, either unsorted or a sorted T cell fraction (not recorded which).

The CDR3 reads CASSLEGGSDEKLFF. The bases are TGCGCCAGCAGCTTGGAGGGGGGGTCAGACGAAAAACTGTTTTTT. Here the chain combines TRBV5-1 and TRBJ1-4; the D segment could be TRBD1, given 6 matching bases. The germline V gene specifies SGHRS as CDR1 and YFSETQ as CDR2. The CDR3 spans 15 residues, from the cysteine through the phenylalanine. Kept here is only the CDR3 DNA, which spans 45 bases and is read in frame from base 1. The trim is 0 bases for V and 8 bases for J, with a gap of 14 bases between the germline ends.